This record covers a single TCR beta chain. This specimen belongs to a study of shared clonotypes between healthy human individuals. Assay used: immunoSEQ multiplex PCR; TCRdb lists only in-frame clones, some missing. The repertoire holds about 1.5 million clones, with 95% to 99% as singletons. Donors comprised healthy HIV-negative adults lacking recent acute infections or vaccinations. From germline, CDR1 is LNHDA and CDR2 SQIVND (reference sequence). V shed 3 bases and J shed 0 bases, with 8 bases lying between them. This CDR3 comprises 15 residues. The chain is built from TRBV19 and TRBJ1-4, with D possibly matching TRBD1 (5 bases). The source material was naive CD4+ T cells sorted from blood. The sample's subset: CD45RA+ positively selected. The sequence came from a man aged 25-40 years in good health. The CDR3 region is CASSMGLSTNEKLFF. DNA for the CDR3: TGTGCCAGTAGTATGGGACTCTCAACTAATGAAAAACTGTTTTTT.